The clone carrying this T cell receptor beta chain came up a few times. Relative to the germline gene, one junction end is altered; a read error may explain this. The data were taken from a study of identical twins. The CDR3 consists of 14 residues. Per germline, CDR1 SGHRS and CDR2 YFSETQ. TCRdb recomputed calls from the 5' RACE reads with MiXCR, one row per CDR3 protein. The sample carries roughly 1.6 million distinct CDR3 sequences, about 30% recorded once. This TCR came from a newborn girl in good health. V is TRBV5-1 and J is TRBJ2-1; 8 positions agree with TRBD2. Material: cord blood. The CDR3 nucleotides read TGCGCCGGCAGCTTGGGACTAGACTTCTATGAGCAGTTCTTC. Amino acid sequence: CAGSLGLDFYEQFF.